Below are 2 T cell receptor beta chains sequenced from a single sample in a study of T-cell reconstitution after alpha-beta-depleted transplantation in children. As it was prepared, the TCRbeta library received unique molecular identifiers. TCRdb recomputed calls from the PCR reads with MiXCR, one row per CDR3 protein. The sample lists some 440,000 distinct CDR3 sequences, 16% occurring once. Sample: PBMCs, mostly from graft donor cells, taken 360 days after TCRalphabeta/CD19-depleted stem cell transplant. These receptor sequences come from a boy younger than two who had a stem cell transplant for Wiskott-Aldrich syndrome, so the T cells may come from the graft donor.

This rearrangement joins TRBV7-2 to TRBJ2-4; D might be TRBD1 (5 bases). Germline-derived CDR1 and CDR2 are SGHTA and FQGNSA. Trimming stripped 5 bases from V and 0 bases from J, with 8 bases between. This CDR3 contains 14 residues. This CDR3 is CASSDDRAKNIQYF. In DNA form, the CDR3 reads TGTGCCAGCAGCGATGACAGAGCCAAAAACATTCAGTACTTC.

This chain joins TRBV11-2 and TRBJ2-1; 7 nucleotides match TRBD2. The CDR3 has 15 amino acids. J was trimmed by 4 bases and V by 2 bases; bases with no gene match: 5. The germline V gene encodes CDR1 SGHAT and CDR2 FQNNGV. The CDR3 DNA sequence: TGTGCCAGCAGCTTAAGTAGCGGGTCGTACAATGAGCAGTTCTTC. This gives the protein CASSLSSGSYNEQFF.